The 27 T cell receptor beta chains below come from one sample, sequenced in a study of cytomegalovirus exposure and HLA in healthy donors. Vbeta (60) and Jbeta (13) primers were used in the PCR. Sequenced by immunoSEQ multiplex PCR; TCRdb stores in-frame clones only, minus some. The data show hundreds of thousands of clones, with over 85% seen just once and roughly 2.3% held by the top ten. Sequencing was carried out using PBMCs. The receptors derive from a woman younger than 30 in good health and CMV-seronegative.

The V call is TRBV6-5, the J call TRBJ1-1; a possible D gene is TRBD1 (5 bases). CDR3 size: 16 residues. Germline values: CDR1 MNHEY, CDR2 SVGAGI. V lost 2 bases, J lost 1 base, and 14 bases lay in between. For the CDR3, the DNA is TGTGCCAGCAGTTACGGTCACGGGGGACCGAACACTGAAGCTTTCTTT. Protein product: CASSYGHGGPNTEAFF.

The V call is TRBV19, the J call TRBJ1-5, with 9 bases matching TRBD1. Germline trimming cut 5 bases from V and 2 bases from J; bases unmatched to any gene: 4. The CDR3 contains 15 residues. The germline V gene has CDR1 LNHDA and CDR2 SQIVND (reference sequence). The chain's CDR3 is CASSPQGAGNQPQHF. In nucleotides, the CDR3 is TGTGCCAGTAGTCCACAGGGGGCAGGCAATCAGCCCCAGCATTTT.

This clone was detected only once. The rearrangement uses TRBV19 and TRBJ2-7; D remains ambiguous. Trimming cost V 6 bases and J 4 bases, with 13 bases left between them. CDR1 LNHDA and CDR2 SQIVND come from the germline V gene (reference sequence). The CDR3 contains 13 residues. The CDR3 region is CASSLARDYEQYF. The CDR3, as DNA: TGTGCCAGTAGCCTCGCTCGAGATTACGAGCAGTACTTC.

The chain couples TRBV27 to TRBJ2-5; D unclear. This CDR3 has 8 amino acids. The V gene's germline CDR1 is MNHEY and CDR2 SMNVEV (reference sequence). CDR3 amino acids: CARETQYF. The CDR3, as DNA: TGTGCTAGAGAGACCCAGTACTTC.

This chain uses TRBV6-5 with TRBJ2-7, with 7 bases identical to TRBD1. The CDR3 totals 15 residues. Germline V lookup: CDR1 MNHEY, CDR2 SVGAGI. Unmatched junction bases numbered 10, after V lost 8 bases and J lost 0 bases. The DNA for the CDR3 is TGTGCCAGCTCTCGAGGGGACAGCAACTCCTACGAGCAGTACTTC. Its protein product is CASSRGDSNSYEQYF.

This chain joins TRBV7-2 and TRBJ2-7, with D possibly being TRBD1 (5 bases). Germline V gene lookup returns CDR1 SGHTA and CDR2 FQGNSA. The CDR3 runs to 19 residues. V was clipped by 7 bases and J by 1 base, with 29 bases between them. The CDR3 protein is CASIQPPPPQGPRSYEQYF. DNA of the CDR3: TGTGCCAGCATCCAACCACCGCCCCCGCAGGGCCCGAGGTCCTACGAGCAGTACTTC.

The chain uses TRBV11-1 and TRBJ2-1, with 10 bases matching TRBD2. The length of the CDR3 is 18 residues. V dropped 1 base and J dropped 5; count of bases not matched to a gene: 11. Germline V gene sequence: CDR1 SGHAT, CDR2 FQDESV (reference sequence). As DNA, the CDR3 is TGTGCCAGCAGCTTAGGGGGTCAGCTAGCGGGGGAGAACAATGAGCAGTTCTTC. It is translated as CASSLGGQLAGENNEQFF.

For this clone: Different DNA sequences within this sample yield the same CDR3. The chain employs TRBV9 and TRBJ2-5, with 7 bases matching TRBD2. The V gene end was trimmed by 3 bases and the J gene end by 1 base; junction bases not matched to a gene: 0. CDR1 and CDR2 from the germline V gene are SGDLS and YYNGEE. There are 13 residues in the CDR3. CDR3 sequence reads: CASSGGGQETQYF. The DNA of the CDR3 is TGTGCCAGCAGCGGGGGGGGCCAAGAGACCCAGTACTTC.

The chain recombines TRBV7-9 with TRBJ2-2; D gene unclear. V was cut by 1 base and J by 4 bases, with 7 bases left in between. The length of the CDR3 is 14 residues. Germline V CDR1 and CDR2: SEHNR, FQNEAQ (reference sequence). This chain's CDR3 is CASSLVPGTGELFF. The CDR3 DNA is TGTGCCAGCAGCTTAGTCCCGGGCACCGGGGAGCTGTTTTTT.

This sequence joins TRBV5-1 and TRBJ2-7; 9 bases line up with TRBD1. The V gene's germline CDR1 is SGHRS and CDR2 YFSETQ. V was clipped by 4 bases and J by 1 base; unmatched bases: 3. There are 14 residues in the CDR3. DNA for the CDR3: TGCGCCAGCAGCCCGGGACAGGGATCCTACGAGCAGTACTTC. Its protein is CASSPGQGSYEQYF.

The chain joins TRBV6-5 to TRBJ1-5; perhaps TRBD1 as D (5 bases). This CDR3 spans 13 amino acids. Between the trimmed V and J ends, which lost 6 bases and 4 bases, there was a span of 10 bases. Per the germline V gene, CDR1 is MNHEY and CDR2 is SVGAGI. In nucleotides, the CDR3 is TGTGCCAGCAGCTCAGGGCGAAATCAGCCCCAGCATTTT. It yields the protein CASSSGRNQPQHF.

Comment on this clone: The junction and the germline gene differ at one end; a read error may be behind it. For the CDR3, the DNA is TGTGCTAGCAGCCCGCGGACAGGGGGGATTGGGGAGCAGTACTTC. Protein product: CASSPRTGGIGEQYF. The chain links TRBV7-7 to TRBJ2-5; 10 positions agree with TRBD1. CDR1 SSHAT and CDR2 FNYEAQ come from the germline V gene (reference sequence). The CDR3 has 15 amino acids.

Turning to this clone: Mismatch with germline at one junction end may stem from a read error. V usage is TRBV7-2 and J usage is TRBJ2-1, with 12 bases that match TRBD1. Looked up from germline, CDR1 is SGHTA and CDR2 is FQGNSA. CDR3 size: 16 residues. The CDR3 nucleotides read TGTGCCAGCAGCCCAAGGGGACAGGGGGCCTATAATGAGCAGTTCTTC. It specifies CASSPRGQGAYNEQFF.

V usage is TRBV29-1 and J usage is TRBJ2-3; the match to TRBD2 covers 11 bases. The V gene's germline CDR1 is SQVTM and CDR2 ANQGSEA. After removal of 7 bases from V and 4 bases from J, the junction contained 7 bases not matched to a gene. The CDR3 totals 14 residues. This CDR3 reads CSAVSGGAPDTQYF. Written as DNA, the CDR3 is TGCAGCGCTGTTAGCGGGGGGGCCCCAGATACGCAGTATTTT.

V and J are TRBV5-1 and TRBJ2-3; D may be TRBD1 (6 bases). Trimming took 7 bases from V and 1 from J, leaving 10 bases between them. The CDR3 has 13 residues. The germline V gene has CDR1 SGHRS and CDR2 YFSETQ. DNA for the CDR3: TGCGCCAGCTTAGACAGGCGCACAGATACGCAGTATTTT. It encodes CASLDRRTDTQYF.

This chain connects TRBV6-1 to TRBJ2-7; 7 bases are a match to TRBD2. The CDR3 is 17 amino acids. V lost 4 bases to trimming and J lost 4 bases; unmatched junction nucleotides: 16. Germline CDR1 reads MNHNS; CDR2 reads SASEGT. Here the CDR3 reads CASSGSETGGAGYEQYF. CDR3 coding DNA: TGTGCCAGCAGTGGGTCTGAGACGGGGGGAGCGGGGTACGAGCAGTACTTC.

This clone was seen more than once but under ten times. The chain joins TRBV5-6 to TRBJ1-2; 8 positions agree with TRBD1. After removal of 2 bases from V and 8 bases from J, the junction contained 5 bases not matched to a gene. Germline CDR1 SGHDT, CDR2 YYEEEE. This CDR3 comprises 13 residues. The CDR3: CASSFVGTGGYTF. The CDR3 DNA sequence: TGTGCCAGCAGCTTCGTAGGGACAGGAGGCTACACCTTC.

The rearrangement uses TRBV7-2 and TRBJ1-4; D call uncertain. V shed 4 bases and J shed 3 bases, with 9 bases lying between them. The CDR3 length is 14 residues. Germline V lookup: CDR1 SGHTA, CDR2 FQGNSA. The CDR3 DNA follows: TGTGCCAGCAGCTACTTGTTAGCTAATGAAAAACTGTTTTTT. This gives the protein CASSYLLANEKLFF.

The CDR3 spells CASSPGGGMGYTF. DNA of the CDR3: TGTGCCAGCTCACCAGGCGGGGGAATGGGCTACACCTTC. The V call is TRBV18, the J call TRBJ1-2; tentative D call: TRBD1 (5 bases). The V end lost 2 bases, the J end lost 8 bases, and 12 bases lay between the germline ends. The CDR3 is 13 residues long. The germline gives CDR1 KGHSH, CDR2 LQKENI.

The CDR3 DNA follows: TGTGCCATCAGTCCTTTTCTGTTCGAGACCTACGAGCAGTACTTC. It specifies CAISPFLFETYEQYF. V gene TRBV10-3 combines with J gene TRBJ2-7; no reliable D call. This CDR3 has 15 amino acids. Per germline, CDR1 ENHRY and CDR2 SYGVKD. The ends were cut back, 5 bases at V and 2 bases at J, with 16 bases in the middle.

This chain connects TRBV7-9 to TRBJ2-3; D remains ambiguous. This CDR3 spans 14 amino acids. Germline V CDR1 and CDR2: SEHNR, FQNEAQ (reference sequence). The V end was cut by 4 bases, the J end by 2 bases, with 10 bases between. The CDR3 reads CASSSPPVTDTQYF. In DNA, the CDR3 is TGTGCCAGCAGCTCCCCCCCTGTCACAGATACGCAGTATTTT.

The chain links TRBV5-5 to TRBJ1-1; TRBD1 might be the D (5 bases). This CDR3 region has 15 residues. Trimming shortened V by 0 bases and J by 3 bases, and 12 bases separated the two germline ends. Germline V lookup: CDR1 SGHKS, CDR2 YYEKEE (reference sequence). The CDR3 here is CASSLVGGADTEAFF. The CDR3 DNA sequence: TGTGCCAGCAGCTTGGTCGGCGGGGCGGACACTGAAGCTTTCTTT. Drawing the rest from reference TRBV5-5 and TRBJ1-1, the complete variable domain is DAGVTQSPTHLIKTRGQQVTLRCSPISGHKSVSWYQQVLGQGPQFIFQYYEKEERGRGNFPDRFSARQFPNYSSELNVNALLLGDSALYLCASSLVGGADTEAFFGQGTRLTVV.

CDR3: CASSIEGLQSSYNSPLHF. The CDR3 DNA sequence: TGTGCCAGTAGTATAGAGGGACTCCAAAGCTCCTATAATTCACCCCTCCACTTT. This chain joins TRBV19 and TRBJ1-6, with D perhaps TRBD1 (5 bases). Trimming took off 0 bases at V and 0 bases at J, with 12 bases between the two ends. From germline, CDR1 is LNHDA and CDR2 SQIVND (reference sequence). This CDR3 is built from 18 residues.

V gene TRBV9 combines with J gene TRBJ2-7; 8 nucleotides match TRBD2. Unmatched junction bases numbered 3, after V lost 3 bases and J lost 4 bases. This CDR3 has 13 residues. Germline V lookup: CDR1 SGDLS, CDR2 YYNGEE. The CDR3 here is CASSAGGHYEQYF. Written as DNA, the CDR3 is TGTGCCAGCAGCGCGGGGGGGCATTACGAGCAGTACTTC. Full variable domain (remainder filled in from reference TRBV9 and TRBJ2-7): DSGVTQTPKHLITATGQRVTLRCSPRSGDLSVYWYQQSLDQGLQFLIQYYNGEERAKGNILERFSAQQFPDLHSELNLSSLELGDSALYFCASSAGGHYEQYFGPGTRLTVT.

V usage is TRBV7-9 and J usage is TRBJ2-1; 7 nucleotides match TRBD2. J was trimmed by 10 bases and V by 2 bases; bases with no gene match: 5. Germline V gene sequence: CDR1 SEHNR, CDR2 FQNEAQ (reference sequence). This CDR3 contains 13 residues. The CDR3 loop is CASSLYGTTEQFF. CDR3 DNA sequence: TGTGCCAGCAGCTTATACGGGACTACCGAGCAGTTCTTC.

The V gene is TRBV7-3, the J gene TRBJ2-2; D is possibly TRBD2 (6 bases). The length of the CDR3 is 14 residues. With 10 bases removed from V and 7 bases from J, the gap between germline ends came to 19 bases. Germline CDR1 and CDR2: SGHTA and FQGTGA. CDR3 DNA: TGTGCCATCCAGAAACTAGCCTTAGGCGGGGAGCTGTTTTTT. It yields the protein CAIQKLALGGELFF. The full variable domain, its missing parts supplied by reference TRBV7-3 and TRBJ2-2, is GAGVSQTPSNKVTEKGKYVELRCDPISGHTALYWYRQSLGQGPEFLIYFQGTGAADDSGLPNDRFFAVRPEGSVSTLKIQRTERGDSAVYLCAIQKLALGGELFFGEGSRLTVL.

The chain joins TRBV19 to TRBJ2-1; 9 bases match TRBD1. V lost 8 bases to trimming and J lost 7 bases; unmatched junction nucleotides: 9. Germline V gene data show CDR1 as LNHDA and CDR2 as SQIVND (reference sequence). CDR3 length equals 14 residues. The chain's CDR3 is CASGTGGASNEQFF. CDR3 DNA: TGTGCCAGTGGAACAGGGGGCGCATCTAATGAGCAGTTCTTC.